This is a list of T cell receptor beta chains from one sample in a study of blood T cells in healthy people across ages. TCRdb ran MiXCR on the 5' RACE reads and lists one entry per CDR3 protein. The top ten clones hold 20% to 25% of a sample with 700,000 to 950,000 distinct CDR3 sequences, 40% to 45% of them seen once. The sample consisted of blood. Receptors were obtained from a woman aged 55-69 years in good health. Each CDR3 is given with its conserved first and last residue. A D gene is named only where the DNA matches it firmly. Clone size is given for some rows only: seen once, a few or many times, or a class if the clone is expanded.

v_gene	j_gene	abundance	d_gene	CDR3aa	CDR3nt
TRBV6-2/TRBV6-3	TRBJ2-5	many	-	CASSYPGEETQYF	TGTGCCAGCAGTTACCCGGGGGAAGAGACCCAGTACTTC
TRBV21-1	TRBJ2-7	-	-	CASSPRGPRGSSPLHEQYF	TGTGCCAGCAGCCCACGGGGGCCAAGGGGTAGTTCCCCCCTACACGAGCAGTACTTC
TRBV6-2/TRBV6-3	TRBJ2-7	-	TRBD1	CASGSGQGASYEQYF	TGTGCCAGCGGATCGGGACAGGGGGCTTCCTACGAGCAGTACTTC
TRBV2	TRBJ1-2	few	-	CASRATGNAGYTF	TGTGCCAGCAGGGCTACAGGGAATGCTGGCTACACCTTC
TRBV20-1	TRBJ2-1	-	TRBD2	CSARARLTSGNSYNEQFF	TGCAGTGCTAGAGCCAGGTTGACTAGCGGGAACTCCTACAATGAGCAGTTCTTC
TRBV5-1	TRBJ2-5	few	-	CASSSEKRQETQYF	TGCGCCAGCAGCTCAGAAAAGCGTCAAGAGACCCAGTACTTC
TRBV2	TRBJ2-3	-	-	CASSDGTFLTQYF	TGTGCCAGCAGTGACGGGACTTTCCTTACGCAGTATTTT
TRBV13	TRBJ2-7	-	-	CASSLTGTTWEQYF	TGTGCCAGCAGCTTGACAGGCACGACCTGGGAGCAGTACTTC
TRBV5-8	TRBJ1-5	-	TRBD1	CASSKQGNSNQPQHF	TGTGCCAGTAGCAAACAGGGGAATAGCAATCAGCCCCAGCATTTT
TRBV29-1	TRBJ2-7	many	-	CSVPGDSYEQYF	TGCAGCGTACCGGGGGACTCCTACGAGCAGTACTTC
TRBV6-1	TRBJ2-7	-	TRBD2	CASTPSGGHSYEQYF	TGTGCCAGCACTCCTAGCGGGGGCCACTCCTACGAGCAGTACTTC